The rows below give T cell receptor beta chains drawn from one sample of a study of shared clonotypes between healthy human individuals. Only in-frame clones appear in the TCRdb table, and some are missing; sequencing was by immunoSEQ multiplex PCR. Found here are about 1.4 million clones, approximately 97% of them singletons; the top ten hold roughly 1.1%. The specimen was naive CD4+ T cells sorted from blood. These receptors originate from a man aged 25 to 40 in good health. The CDR3 runs from the conserved cysteine through the conserved F or W. A D gene is named only where the DNA matches it firmly. A clone size is listed for some rows: how often the clone was seen (once, few, many), or a class if it is expanded.

v_call: TRBV19; d_call: .; j_call: TRBJ1-3; clone_size: .; cdr3_length: 15; cdr3_nt: TGTGCCAGCCAAATAACGGCGAACTCTGGAAACACCATATATTTT; cdr3_aa: CASQITANSGNTIYF
v_call: TRBV28; d_call: .; j_call: TRBJ2-1; clone_size: few; cdr3_length: 13; cdr3_nt: TGTGCCAGCAAGGTCGACGACTACAATGAGCAGTTCTTC; cdr3_aa: CASKVDDYNEQFF
v_call: TRBV5-1; d_call: TRBD1; j_call: TRBJ2-5; clone_size: .; cdr3_length: 14; cdr3_nt: TGCGCCAGCAGCTTCCGGGACAGCCAAGAGACCCAGTACTTC; cdr3_aa: CASSFRDSQETQYF
v_call: TRBV19; d_call: .; j_call: TRBJ2-5; clone_size: .; cdr3_length: 14; cdr3_nt: TGTGCCAGTAGTAAAGACAGCGCCCAAGAGACCCAGTACTTC; cdr3_aa: CASSKDSAQETQYF
v_call: TRBV15; d_call: .; j_call: TRBJ2-1; clone_size: .; cdr3_length: 14; cdr3_nt: TGTGCCACCAGCAGAGATCCCGGGACTGATGAGCAGTTCTTC; cdr3_aa: CATSRDPGTDEQFF
v_call: TRBV7-9; d_call: .; j_call: TRBJ2-7; clone_size: .; cdr3_length: 16; cdr3_nt: TGTGCCAGCAGCTTTTACATGGGGACGCTGATGTACGAGCAGTACTTC; cdr3_aa: CASSFYMGTLMYEQYF
v_call: TRBV19; d_call: .; j_call: TRBJ2-7; clone_size: once; cdr3_length: 13; cdr3_nt: TGTGCCAGTCGCCGGGACATCGACTACGAGCAGTACTTC; cdr3_aa: CASRRDIDYEQYF
v_call: TRBV9; d_call: TRBD2; j_call: TRBJ2-3; clone_size: .; cdr3_length: 13; cdr3_nt: TGTGCCAGCAGCCCCGGACTAGTTGATACGCAGTATTTT; cdr3_aa: CASSPGLVDTQYF
v_call: TRBV10-3; d_call: TRBD2; j_call: TRBJ2-3; clone_size: .; cdr3_length: 18; cdr3_nt: TGTGCCATCACCGATAGGGGGCGGGAGGGCCTGCAAGGAGATACGCAGTATTTT; cdr3_aa: CAITDRGREGLQGDTQYF
v_call: TRBV5-8; d_call: .; j_call: TRBJ2-7; clone_size: .; cdr3_length: 14; cdr3_nt: TGTGCCAGCACCAATGCGGGCGGGGATCGGCAGCAGTACTTC; cdr3_aa: CASTNAGGDRQQYF
v_call: TRBV5-6; d_call: TRBD1; j_call: TRBJ2-3; clone_size: once; cdr3_length: 15; cdr3_nt: TGTGCCAGCAGCTTGTTACAGGGGCAAACAGATACGCAGTATTTT; cdr3_aa: CASSLLQGQTDTQYF
v_call: TRBV28; d_call: .; j_call: TRBJ2-2; clone_size: .; cdr3_length: 16; cdr3_nt: TGTGCCAGCAGTTTATCCACAGGGGCGGGAATCGGGGAGCTGTTTTTT; cdr3_aa: CASSLSTGAGIGELFF
v_call: TRBV29-1; d_call: .; j_call: TRBJ2-5; clone_size: .; cdr3_length: 12; cdr3_nt: TGCAGCGTTGAAGATGGAGGGGAGACCCAGTACTTC; cdr3_aa: CSVEDGGETQYF
v_call: TRBV18; d_call: .; j_call: TRBJ2-2; clone_size: .; cdr3_length: 12; cdr3_nt: TGTGCCAGCTCACGTAACACCGGGGAGCTGTTTTTT; cdr3_aa: CASSRNTGELFF
v_call: TRBV6-5; d_call: TRBD1; j_call: TRBJ1-2; clone_size: .; cdr3_length: 16; cdr3_nt: TGTGCCAGCAGTTACCCGGACAGGGGGCGCAGAGATGGCTACACCTTC; cdr3_aa: CASSYPDRGRRDGYTF
v_call: TRBV27; d_call: .; j_call: TRBJ1-1; clone_size: .; cdr3_length: 13; cdr3_nt: TGTGCCAGCAGCCCTGTAGGGGGCACTGAAGCTTTCTTT; cdr3_aa: CASSPVGGTEAFF
v_call: TRBV6-1; d_call: .; j_call: TRBJ1-2; clone_size: once; cdr3_length: 13; cdr3_nt: TGTGCCAGCAGTTCCCGGGAAGGCTATGGCTACACCTTC; cdr3_aa: CASSSREGYGYTF
v_call: TRBV6-5; d_call: TRBD2; j_call: TRBJ2-5; clone_size: .; cdr3_length: 15; cdr3_nt: TGTGCCAGCAGTTACTCCTTTGCGGGAGCTGAGACCCAGTACTTC; cdr3_aa: CASSYSFAGAETQYF
v_call: TRBV27; d_call: .; j_call: TRBJ2-7; clone_size: once; cdr3_length: 15; cdr3_nt: TGTGCCAGCAGACTAGGTTCCGATCCCTGGTGGGAGCAGTACTTC; cdr3_aa: CASRLGSDPWWEQYF
v_call: TRBV10-3; d_call: .; j_call: TRBJ2-7; clone_size: .; cdr3_length: 14; cdr3_nt: TGTGCCATCAGTGTGGGACGGGATTCCTACGAGCAGTACTTC; cdr3_aa: CAISVGRDSYEQYF
v_call: TRBV11-3; d_call: .; j_call: TRBJ1-5; clone_size: .; cdr3_length: 13; cdr3_nt: TGTGCCAGCACCATAGAGGGAAATCAGCCCCAGCATTTT; cdr3_aa: CASTIEGNQPQHF
v_call: TRBV18; d_call: .; j_call: TRBJ1-3; clone_size: .; cdr3_length: 17; cdr3_nt: TGTGCCAGCTCACCACCCGGGGTATTAGCTTCTGGAAACACCATATATTTT; cdr3_aa: CASSPPGVLASGNTIYF
v_call: TRBV7-3; d_call: .; j_call: TRBJ2-3; clone_size: .; cdr3_length: 15; cdr3_nt: TGTGCCAGCAGCCCCAGCGGGCCGCCCGCAGATACGCAGTATTTT; cdr3_aa: CASSPSGPPADTQYF
v_call: TRBV6-6; d_call: .; j_call: TRBJ2-7; clone_size: .; cdr3_length: 13; cdr3_nt: TGTGCCAGCGCTCCGGGAATCTCCTACGAGCAGTACTTC; cdr3_aa: CASAPGISYEQYF
v_call: TRBV27; d_call: TRBD2; j_call: TRBJ2-1; clone_size: .; cdr3_length: 21; cdr3_nt: TGTGCCAGCACCGCGTACGGAATTGGGACTAGCGGGAGTGAAGGAGCCAATGAGCAGTTCTTC; cdr3_aa: CASTAYGIGTSGSEGANEQFF
v_call: TRBV7-3; d_call: .; j_call: TRBJ2-5; clone_size: .; cdr3_length: 16; cdr3_nt: TGTGCCAGCAGTCCAAAGGCCAGGTCGTACCAAGAGACCCAGTACTTC; cdr3_aa: CASSPKARSYQETQYF
v_call: TRBV4-1; d_call: TRBD1; j_call: TRBJ1-4; clone_size: .; cdr3_length: 15; cdr3_nt: TGCGCCAGCAGCCACGAGGGGCAGGGGGCGCGGAAACTGTTTTTT; cdr3_aa: CASSHEGQGARKLFF